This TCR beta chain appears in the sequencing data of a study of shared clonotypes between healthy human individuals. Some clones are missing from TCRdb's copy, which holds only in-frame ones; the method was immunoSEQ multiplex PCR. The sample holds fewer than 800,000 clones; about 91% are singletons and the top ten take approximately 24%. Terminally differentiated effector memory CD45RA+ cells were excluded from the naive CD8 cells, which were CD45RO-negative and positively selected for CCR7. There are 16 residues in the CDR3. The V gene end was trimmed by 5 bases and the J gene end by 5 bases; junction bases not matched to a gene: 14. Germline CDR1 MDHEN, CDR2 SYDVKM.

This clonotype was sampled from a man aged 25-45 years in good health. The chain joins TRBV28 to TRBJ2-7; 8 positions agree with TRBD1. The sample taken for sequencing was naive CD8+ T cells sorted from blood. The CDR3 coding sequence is TGTGCCAGCAGTCAAATCCCCGGGACAGGATCCAACGAGCAGTACTTC. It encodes CASSQIPGTGSNEQYF.